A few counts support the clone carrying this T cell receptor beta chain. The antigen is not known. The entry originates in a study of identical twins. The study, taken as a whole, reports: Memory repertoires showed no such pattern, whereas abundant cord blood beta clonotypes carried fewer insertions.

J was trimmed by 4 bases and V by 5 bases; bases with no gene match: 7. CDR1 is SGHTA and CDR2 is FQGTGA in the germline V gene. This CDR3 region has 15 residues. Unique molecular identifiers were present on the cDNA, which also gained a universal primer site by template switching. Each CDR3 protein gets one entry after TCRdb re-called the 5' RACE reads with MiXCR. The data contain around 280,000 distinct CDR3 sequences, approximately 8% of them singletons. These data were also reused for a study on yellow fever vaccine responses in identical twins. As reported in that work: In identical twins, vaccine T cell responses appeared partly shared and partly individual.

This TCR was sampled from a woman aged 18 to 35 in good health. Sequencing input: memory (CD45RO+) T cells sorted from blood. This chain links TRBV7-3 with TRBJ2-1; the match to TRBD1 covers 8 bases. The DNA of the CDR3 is TGTGCCAGCAGCCCCCGACAGGGGATGTACAATGAGCAGTTCTTC. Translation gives CASSPRQGMYNEQFF.